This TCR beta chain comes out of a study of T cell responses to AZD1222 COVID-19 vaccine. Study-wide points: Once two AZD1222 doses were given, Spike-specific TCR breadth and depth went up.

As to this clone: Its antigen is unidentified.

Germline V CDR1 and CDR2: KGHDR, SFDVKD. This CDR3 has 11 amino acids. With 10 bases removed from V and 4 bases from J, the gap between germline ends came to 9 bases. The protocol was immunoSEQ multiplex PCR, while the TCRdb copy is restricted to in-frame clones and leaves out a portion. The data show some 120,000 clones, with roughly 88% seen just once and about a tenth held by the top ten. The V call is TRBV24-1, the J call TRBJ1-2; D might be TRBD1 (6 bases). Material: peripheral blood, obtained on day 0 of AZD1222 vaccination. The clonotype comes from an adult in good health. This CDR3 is CATGTTYGYTF. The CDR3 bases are TGTGCCACGGGGACAACCTATGGCTACACCTTC.